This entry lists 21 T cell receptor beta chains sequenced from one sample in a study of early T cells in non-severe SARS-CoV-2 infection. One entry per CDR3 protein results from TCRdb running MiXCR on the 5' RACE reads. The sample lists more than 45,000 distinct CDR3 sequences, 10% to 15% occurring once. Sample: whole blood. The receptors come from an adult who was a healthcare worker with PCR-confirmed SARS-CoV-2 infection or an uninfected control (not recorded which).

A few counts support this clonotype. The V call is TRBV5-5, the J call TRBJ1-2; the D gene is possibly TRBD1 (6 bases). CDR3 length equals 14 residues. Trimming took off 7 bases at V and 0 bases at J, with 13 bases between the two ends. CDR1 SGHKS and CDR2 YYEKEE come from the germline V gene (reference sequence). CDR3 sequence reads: CASRQSGANYGYTF. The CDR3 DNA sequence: TGTGCCAGCCGCCAATCAGGGGCTAACTATGGCTACACCTTC.

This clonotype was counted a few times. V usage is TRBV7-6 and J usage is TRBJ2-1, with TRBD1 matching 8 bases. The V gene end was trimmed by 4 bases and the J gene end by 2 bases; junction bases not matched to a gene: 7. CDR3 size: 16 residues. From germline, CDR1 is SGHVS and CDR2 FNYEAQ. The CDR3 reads CASSSTGTGTYNEQFF. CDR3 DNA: TGTGCCAGCAGCTCTACCGGGACAGGAACCTACAATGAGCAGTTCTTC.

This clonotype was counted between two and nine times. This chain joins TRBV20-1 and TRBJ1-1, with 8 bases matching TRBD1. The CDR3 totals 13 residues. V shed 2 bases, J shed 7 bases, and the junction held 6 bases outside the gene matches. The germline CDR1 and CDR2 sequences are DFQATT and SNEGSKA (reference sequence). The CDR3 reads CSARTQGAGEAFF. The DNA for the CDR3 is TGCAGTGCTAGAACTCAGGGGGCCGGTGAAGCTTTCTTT.

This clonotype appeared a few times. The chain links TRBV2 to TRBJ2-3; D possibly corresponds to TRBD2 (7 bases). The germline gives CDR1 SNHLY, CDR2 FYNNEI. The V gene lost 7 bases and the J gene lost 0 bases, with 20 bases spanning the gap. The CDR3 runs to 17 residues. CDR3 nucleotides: TGTGCCAGCACGAGGGACAAACTAGCGACTAGCACAGATACGCAGTATTTT. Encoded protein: CASTRDKLATSTDTQYF.

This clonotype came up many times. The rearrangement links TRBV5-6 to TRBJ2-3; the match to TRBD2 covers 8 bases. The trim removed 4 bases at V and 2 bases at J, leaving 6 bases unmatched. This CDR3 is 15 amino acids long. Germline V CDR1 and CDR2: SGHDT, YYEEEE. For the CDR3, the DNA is TGTGCCAGCAGCGAGGCGGGAGGTCTCACAGATACGCAGTATTTT. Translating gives CASSEAGGLTDTQYF.

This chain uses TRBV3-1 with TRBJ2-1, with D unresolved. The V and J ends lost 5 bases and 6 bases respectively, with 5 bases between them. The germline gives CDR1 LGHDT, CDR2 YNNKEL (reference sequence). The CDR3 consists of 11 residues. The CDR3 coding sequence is TGTGCCAGCAGCACCCTCAATGAGCAGTTCTTC. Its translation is CASSTLNEQFF.

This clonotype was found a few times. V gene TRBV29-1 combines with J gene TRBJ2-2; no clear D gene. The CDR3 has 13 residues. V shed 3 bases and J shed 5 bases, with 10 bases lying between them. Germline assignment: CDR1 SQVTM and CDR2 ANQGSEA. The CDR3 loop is CSVEPVGTGELFF. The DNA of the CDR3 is TGCAGCGTTGAGCCAGTGGGGACCGGGGAGCTGTTTTTT.

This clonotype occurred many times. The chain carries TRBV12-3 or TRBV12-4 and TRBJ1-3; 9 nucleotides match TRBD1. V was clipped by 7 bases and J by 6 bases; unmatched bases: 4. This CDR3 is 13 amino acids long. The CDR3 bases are TGTGCCAGCATCCGACAGGGGGAAAACACCATATATTTT. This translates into CASIRQGENTIYF.

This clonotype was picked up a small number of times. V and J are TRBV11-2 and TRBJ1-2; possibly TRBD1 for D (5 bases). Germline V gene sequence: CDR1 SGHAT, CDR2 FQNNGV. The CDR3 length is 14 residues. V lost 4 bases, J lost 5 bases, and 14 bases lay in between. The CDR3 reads CASSSDRTSYGYTF. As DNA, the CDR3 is TGTGCCAGCAGCTCAGACCGGACATCATATGGCTACACCTTC.

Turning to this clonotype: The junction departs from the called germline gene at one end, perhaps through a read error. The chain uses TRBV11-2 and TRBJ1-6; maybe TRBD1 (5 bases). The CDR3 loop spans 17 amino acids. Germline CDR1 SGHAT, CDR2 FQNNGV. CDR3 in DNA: TGTGCCAGCAGCACCATCCGAAGGTCCGCGGGGGATTCACCCCTCCTCTTT. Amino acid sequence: CASSTIRRSAGDSPLLF.

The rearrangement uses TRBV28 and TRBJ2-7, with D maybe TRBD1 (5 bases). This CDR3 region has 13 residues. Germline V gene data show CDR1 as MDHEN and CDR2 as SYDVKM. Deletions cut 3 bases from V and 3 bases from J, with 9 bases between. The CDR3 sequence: CASSFQGSYEQYF. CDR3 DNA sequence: TGTGCCAGCAGTTTTCAGGGAAGCTACGAGCAGTACTTC. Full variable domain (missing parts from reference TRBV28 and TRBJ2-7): DVKVTQSSRYLVKRTGEKVFLECVQDMDHENMFWYRQDPGLGLRLIYFSYDVKMKEKGDIPEGYSVSREKKERFSLILESASTNQTSMYLCASSFQGSYEQYFGPGTRLTVT.

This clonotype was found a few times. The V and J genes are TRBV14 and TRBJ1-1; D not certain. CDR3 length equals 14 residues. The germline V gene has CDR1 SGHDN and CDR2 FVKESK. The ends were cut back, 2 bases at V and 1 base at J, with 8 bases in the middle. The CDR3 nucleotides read TGTGCCAGCAGCCAAAGATACGGGAACACTGAAGCTTTCTTT. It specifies CASSQRYGNTEAFF.

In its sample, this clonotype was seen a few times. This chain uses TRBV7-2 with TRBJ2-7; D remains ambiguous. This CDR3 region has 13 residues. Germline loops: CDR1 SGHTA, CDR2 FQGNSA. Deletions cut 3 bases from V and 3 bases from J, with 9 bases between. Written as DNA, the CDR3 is TGTGCCAGCAGCTTGAGTTGGGTCTACGAGCAGTACTTC. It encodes CASSLSWVYEQYF. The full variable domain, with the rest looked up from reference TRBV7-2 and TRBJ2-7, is GAGVSQSPSNKVTEKGKDVELRCDPISGHTALYWYRQSLGQGLEFLIYFQGNSAPDKSGLPSDRFSAERTGGSVSTLTIQRTQQEDSAVYLCASSLSWVYEQYFGPGTRLTVT.

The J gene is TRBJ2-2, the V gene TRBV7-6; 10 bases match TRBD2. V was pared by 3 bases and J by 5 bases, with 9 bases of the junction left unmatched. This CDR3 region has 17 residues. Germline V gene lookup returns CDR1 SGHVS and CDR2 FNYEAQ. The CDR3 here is CASSFLGWTSGTGELFF. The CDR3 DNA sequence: TGTGCCAGCAGCTTTCTGGGGTGGACTAGCGGAACCGGGGAGCTGTTTTTT.

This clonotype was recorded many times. The CDR3 DNA sequence: TGTGCCAGCAGTTCCACTAGCGGGGGAGCCTACGAGCAGTACTTC. Its protein product is CASSSTSGGAYEQYF. The chain recombines TRBV27 with TRBJ2-7, with 11 bases lining up with TRBD2. Germline V CDR1 and CDR2: MNHEY, SMNVEV (reference sequence). V shed 4 bases, J shed 2 bases, and the junction held 4 bases outside the gene matches. The CDR3 is 15 residues long.

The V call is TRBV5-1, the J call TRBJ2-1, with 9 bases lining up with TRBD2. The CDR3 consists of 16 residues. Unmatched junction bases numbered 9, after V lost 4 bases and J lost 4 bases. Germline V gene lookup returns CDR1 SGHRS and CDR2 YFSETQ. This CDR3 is CASSPIAGASYNEQFF. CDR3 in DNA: TGCGCCAGCAGCCCTATAGCGGGGGCCTCATACAATGAGCAGTTCTTC.

The CDR3 loop reads CASSQGVAASLYEQYF. The CDR3 DNA follows: TGTGCCAGCAGCCAAGGGGTAGCGGCAAGCCTCTACGAGCAGTACTTC. This chain joins TRBV3-2 and TRBJ2-7; TRBD2, the table's D call, lacks a check against the DNA. TRBV3-2 is an annotated pseudogene. The length of the CDR3 is 16 residues.

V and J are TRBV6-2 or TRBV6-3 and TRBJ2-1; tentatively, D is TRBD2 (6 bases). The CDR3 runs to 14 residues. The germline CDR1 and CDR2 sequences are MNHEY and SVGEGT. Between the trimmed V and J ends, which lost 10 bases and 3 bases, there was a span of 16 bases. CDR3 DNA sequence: TGTGCCACCCTCCAGGGAGGAAGCTACAATGAGCAGTTCTTC. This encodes CATLQGGSYNEQFF.

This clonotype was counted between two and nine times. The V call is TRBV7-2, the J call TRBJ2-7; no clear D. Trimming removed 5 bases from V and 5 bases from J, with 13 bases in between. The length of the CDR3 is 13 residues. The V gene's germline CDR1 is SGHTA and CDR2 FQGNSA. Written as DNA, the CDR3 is TGTGCCAGCAGCCCCTTTTGGTCGAACGAGCAGTACTTC. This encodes CASSPFWSNEQYF.

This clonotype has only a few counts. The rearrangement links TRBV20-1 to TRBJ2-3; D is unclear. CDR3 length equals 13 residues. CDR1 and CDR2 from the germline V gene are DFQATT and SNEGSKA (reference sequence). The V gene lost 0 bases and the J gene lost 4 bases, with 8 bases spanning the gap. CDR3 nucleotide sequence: TGCAGTGCTAGAGAAGGTAGCCCAGATACGCAGTATTTT. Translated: CSAREGSPDTQYF.

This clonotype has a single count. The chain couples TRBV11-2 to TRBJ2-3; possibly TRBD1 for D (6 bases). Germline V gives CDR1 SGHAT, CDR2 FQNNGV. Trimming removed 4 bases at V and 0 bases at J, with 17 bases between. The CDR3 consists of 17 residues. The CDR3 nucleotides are TGTGCCAGCAGCTCATTCCGGACAGCCGGTAGCACAGATACGCAGTATTTT. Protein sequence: CASSSFRTAGSTDTQYF.